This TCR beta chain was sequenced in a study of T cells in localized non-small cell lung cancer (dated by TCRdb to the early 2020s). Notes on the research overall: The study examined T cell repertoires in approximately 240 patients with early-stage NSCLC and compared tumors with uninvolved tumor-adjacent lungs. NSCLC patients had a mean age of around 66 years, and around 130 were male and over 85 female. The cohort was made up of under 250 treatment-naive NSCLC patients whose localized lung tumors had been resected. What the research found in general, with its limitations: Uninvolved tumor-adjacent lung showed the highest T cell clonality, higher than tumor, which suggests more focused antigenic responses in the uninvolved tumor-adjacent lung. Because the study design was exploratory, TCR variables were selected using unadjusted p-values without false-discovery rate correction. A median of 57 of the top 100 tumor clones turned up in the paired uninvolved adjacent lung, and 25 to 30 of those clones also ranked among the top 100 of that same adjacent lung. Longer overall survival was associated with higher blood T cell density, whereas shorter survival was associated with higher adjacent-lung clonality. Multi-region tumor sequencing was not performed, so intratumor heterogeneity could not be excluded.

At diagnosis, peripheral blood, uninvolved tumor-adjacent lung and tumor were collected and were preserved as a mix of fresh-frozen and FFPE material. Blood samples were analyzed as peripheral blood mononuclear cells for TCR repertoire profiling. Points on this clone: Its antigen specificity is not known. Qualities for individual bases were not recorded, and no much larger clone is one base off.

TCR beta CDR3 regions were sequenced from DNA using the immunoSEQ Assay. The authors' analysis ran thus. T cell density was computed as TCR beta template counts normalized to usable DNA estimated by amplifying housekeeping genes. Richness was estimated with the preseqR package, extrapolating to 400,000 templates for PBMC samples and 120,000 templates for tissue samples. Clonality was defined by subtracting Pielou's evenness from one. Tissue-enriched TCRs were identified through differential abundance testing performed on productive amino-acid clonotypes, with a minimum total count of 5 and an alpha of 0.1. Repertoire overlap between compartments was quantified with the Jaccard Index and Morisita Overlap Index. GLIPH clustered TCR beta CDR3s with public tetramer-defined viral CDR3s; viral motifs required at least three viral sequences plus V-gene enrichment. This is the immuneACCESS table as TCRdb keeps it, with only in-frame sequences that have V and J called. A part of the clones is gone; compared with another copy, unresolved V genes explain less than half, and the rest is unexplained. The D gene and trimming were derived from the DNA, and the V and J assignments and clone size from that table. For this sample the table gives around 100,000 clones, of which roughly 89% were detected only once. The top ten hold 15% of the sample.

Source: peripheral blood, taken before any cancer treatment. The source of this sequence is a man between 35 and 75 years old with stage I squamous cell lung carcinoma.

This receptor carries the CDR3 CASRASGGRTDTQYF. The nucleotides read TGTGCCAGCAGGGCTAGCGGGGGTCGAACAGATACGCAGTATTTT. The chain is assembled from TRBV2 and TRBJ2-3; 10 central nucleotides agree with TRBD2. There are 15 amino acids in the CDR3, from cysteine to phenylalanine inclusive. Only the CDR3 region is kept as DNA, spanning 45 bases read in frame from base 1. The germline V gene encodes CDR1 SNHLY and CDR2 FYNNEI. V is pruned by 6 bases and J by 3 bases, leaving 6 bases of the junction without a gene match. When the CDR3 is completed using the reference TRBV2 and TRBJ2-3 genes on either side, the full variable domain is EPEVTQTPSHQVTQMGQEVILRCVPISNHLYFYWYRQILGQKVEFLVSFYNNEISEKSEIFDDQFSVERPDGSNFTLKIRSTKLEDSAMYFCASRASGGRTDTQYFGPGTRLTVL.